The T cell receptor beta chain described here comes from a study of T-cell reconstitution after alpha-beta-depleted transplantation in children. Using unique molecular identifiers, the investigators prepared the TCRbeta library. TCRdb re-called the PCR reads through MiXCR, storing one row per CDR3 protein. The repertoire has around 360,000 distinct CDR3 sequences, about a tenth of them found once; the top ten carry approximately 2.3%. V was cut by 7 bases and J by 6 bases, with 15 bases left in between. Germline V gene sequence: CDR1 SGHTA, CDR2 FQGNSA. The CDR3 contains 13 residues. This sequence was found in a human donor who donated a stem cell graft to a child with acute lymphoblastic leukemia. The chain uses TRBV7-2 and TRBJ1-2, with a weak D call TRBD1 (6 bases). The source was PBMCs from the stem cell graft donor, collected from the stem cell graft. This CDR3 is CASTDGGRDGYTF. The CDR3 DNA follows: TGTGCCAGCACCGACGGGGGCCGGGATGGCTACACCTTC. Full variable domain (rest looked up from reference TRBV7-2 and TRBJ1-2): GAGVSQSPSNKVTEKGKDVELRCDPISGHTALYWYRQSLGQGLEFLIYFQGNSAPDKSGLPSDRFSAERTGGSVSTLTIQRTQQEDSAVYLCASTDGGRDGYTFGSGTRLTVV.